This T cell receptor (beta chain) was captured by sequencing in a study of radiotherapy plus CTLA-4 blockade in lung cancer. Study observations and caveats: In blood, after radiotherapy plus ipilimumab, tumor-derived TCR clones expanded.

Points on this clone: What it binds is not known.

The table came from immunoSEQ multiplex PCR; TCRdb's copy has only in-frame clones and leaves some out. The sample has 95,000 to 150,000 clones, about nine tenths seen once; the top ten hold 6.9%. Trimming removed 7 bases from V and 3 bases from J, with 10 bases in between. The CDR3 contains 13 residues. Germline V lookup: CDR1 SGHNT, CDR2 YYREEE (reference sequence). The sequence came from a human donor with non-small cell lung cancer that progressed on radiotherapy plus ipilimumab. The gene calls are TRBV5-4 and TRBJ2-2; D might be TRBD2 (6 bases). This specimen consisted of peripheral blood, obtained from a patient treated with radiotherapy plus ipilimumab. The CDR3 region is CASRDLYTGELFF. CDR3 in DNA: TGTGCCAGCCGGGACTTGTACACCGGGGAGCTGTTTTTT.